These 9 T cell receptor beta chains came from one sample sequenced in a study of T cell repertoires in cytomegalovirus infection. Each CDR3 protein gets one entry after TCRdb re-called the reads with MiXCR. The table shows about 900,000 distinct CDR3 sequences, with less than 35% occurring only once. The antigens for these receptors are not known. This sample comprised cultured CD8+ T cells from PBMCs, obtained from culture after CMV antigen stimulation. Receptors were obtained from a human donor in good health (CMV status not recorded). Some clones in this sample may be carry-over from other donors' samples.

This clonotype was found many times. The rearrangement links TRBV12-3 or TRBV12-4 to TRBJ2-3; D is perhaps TRBD1 or TRBD2 (5 bases each). The CDR3 consists of 17 residues. V was shortened by 6 bases and J by 5 bases, with 24 bases between the two germline ends. CDR3 region: CASRRRGKPPPRDTQYF. The CDR3 nucleotides are TGTGCCAGCAGGAGACGGGGCAAGCCGCCTCCCAGAGATACGCAGTATTTT.

This rearrangement joins TRBV5-4 to TRBJ2-7; 11 nucleotides match TRBD2. V dropped 0 bases and J dropped 3; count of bases not matched to a gene: 2. The CDR3 has 15 amino acids. Germline V gene sequence: CDR1 SGHNT, CDR2 YYREEE (reference sequence). The CDR3 spells CASSLGLAGNYEQYF. The CDR3 bases are TGTGCCAGCAGCTTGGGACTAGCGGGGAACTACGAGCAGTACTTC.

The sample holds many counts of this clonotype. V usage is TRBV7-2 and J usage is TRBJ2-3; no clear D. Trimming took off 5 bases at V and 1 base at J, with 10 bases between the two ends. The CDR3 extends over 14 amino acids. CDR1 is SGHTA and CDR2 is FQGNSA in the germline V gene. The DNA for the CDR3 is TGTGCCAGCAGCCGAACTACAGGCACAGATACGCAGTATTTT. Encoded protein: CASSRTTGTDTQYF.

This clonotype was recorded at least ten times. This chain joins TRBV7-2 and TRBJ2-3, with 8 positions matching TRBD2. The CDR3 has 16 amino acids. The ends lost 1 base at V and 1 base at J; junction bases unmatched: 4. Germline loops: CDR1 SGHTA, CDR2 FQGNSA. The CDR3 coding sequence is TGTGCCAGCAGCTTAGGACTAGCGCCTCGCACAGATACGCAGTATTTT. It is translated as CASSLGLAPRTDTQYF.

The table lists this clonotype with a few counts. The chain uses TRBV7-2 and TRBJ2-7, with 10 positions matching TRBD1. V trimming: 4 bases; J trimming: 8 bases; junction bases outside the gene matches: 11. The germline CDR1 and CDR2 sequences are SGHTA and FQGNSA. The CDR3 runs 15 residues. The CDR3 sequence is CASSSRGQGSDKQYV. In DNA form, the CDR3 reads TGTGCCAGCAGCTCCCGGGGACAGGGGTCTGATAAGCAGTACGTC.

With regard to this clonotype: In this CDR3 the conserved last residue, phenylalanine or tryptophan, is missing, so a read error is likely. The chain uses TRBV12-3 or TRBV12-4 and TRBJ2-3; no definite D call. This CDR3 region has 14 residues. Deletions cut 3 bases from V and 2 bases from J, with 9 bases between. The CDR3 bases are TGTGCCAGCAGTTTCGGCCCTTCCACAGATACGCAGTATTTG. As protein: CASSFGPSTDTQYL.

This chain uses TRBV6-1 with TRBJ2-3; TRBD2 matches at 8 bases. The CDR3 has 18 amino acids. Unmatched junction bases numbered 10, after V lost 0 bases and J lost 2 bases. Germline V CDR1 and CDR2: MNHNS, SASEGT. CDR3 nucleotides: TGTGCCAGCAGTGAAGCGCTACTGCGGGGGGCCTCCACAGATACGCAGTATTTT. This sequence encodes CASSEALLRGASTDTQYF.

Ten or more counts support this clonotype. This chain links TRBV19 with TRBJ1-2; D remains unclear. This CDR3 is 13 amino acids long. The V end lost 1 base, the J end lost 2 bases, and 5 bases lay between the germline ends. Germline assignment: CDR1 LNHDA and CDR2 SQIVND (reference sequence). The CDR3 protein is CASSIGRNYGYTF. CDR3 in DNA: TGTGCCAGTAGTATAGGAAGAAACTATGGCTACACCTTC.

The rearrangement links TRBV7-8 to TRBJ2-5; the D is unclear. Germline assignment: CDR1 SGHVS and CDR2 FQNEAQ. The CDR3 runs 15 residues. V was pared by 1 base and J by 2 bases, with 11 bases between. The CDR3 DNA reads as TGTGCCAGCAGCTTAGTGTTAGCTAGGCAAGAGACCCAGTACTTC. This translates into CASSLVLARQETQYF.